This T cell receptor (beta chain) stems from a study of T-cell memory formation after mild COVID-19. From the 5' RACE reads, TCRdb called clonotypes with MiXCR, one entry per CDR3 protein. The sample lists more than 200,000 distinct CDR3 sequences, roughly 17% occurring once. This clonotype was detected ten times or more. This CDR3 has 16 amino acids. The trim removed 3 bases at V and 10 bases at J, leaving 12 bases unmatched. Germline assignment: CDR1 ENHRY and CDR2 SYGVKD. The clonotype comes from a man in his late teens or twenties who had mild COVID-19 (a few samples of this study predate the infection). Cell type and time point are not known. The genes are TRBV10-3 and TRBJ2-1, with 10 bases lining up with TRBD2. Sequences were obtained from PBMCs or a T cell subset sorted from them (not recorded which). Here the CDR3 reads CAISELERGGRREQFF. The CDR3 DNA reads TGTGCCATCAGTGAACTCGAGCGGGGGGGCCGACGGGAGCAGTTCTTC.